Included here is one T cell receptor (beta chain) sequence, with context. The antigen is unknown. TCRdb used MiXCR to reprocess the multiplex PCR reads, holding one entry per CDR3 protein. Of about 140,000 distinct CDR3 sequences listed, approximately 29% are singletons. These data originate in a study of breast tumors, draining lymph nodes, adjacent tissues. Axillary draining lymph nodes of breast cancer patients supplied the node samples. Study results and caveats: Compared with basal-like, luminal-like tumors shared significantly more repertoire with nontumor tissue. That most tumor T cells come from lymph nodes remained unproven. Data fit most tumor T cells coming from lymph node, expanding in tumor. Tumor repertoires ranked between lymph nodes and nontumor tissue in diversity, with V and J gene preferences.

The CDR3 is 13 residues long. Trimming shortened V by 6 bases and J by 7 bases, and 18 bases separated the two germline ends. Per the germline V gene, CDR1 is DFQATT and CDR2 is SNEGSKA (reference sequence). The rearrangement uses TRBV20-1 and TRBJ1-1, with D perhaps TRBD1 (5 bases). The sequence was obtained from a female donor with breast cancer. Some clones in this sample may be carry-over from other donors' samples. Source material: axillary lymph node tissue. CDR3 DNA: TGCAGTGCACCCCGAGGGGTTGGCTTTGAAGCTTTCTTT. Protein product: CSAPRGVGFEAFF.